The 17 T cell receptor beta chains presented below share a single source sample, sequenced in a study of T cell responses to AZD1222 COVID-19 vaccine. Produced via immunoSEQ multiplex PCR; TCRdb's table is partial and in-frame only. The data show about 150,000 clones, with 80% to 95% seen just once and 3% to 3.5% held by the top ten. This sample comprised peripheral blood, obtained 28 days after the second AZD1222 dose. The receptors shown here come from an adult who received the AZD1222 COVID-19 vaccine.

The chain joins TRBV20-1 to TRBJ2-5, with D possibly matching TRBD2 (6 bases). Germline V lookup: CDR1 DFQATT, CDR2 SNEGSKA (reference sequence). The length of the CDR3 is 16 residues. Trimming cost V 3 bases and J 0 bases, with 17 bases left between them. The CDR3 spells CSASGLASIYQETQYF. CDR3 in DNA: TGCAGTGCTAGTGGGCTAGCGTCTATTTACCAAGAGACCCAGTACTTC.

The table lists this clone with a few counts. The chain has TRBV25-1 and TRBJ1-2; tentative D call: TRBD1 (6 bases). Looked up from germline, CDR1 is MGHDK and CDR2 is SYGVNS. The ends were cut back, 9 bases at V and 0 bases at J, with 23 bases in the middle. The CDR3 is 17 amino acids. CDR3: CASSSHGRGYANYGYTF. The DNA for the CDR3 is TGTGCCAGTTCTTCACACGGGAGGGGGTATGCTAACTATGGCTACACCTTC.

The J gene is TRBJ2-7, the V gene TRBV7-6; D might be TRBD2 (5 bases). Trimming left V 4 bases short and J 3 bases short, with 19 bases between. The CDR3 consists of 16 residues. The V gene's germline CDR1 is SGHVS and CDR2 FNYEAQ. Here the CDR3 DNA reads TGTGCCAGCAGCTCGGGAACCGTTGCAGCGTACTACGAGCAGTACTTC. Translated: CASSSGTVAAYYEQYF.

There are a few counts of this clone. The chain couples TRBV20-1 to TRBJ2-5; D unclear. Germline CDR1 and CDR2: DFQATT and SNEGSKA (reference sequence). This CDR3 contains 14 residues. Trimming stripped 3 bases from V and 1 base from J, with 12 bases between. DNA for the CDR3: TGCAGTGCTAGTGCTAGTAGCTCCCAAGAGACCCAGTACTTC. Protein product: CSASASSSQETQYF.

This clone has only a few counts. The CDR3 loop reads CSVGDTEAFF. The DNA for the CDR3 is TGCAGCGTTGGCGACACTGAAGCTTTCTTT. J is TRBJ1-1 and V is TRBV29-1; D is unresolved. There are 10 residues in the CDR3. V was shortened by 4 bases and J by 3 bases, with 3 bases between the two germline ends. Germline CDR1 and CDR2: SQVTM and ANQGSEA.

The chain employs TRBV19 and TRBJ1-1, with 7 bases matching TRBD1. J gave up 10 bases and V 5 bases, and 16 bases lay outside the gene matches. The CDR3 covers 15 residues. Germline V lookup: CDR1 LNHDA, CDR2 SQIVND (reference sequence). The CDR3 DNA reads TGTGCCAGTAGTCCCCGACAGGGTCCAAAGGGCGGAGCTTTCTTT. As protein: CASSPRQGPKGGAFF.

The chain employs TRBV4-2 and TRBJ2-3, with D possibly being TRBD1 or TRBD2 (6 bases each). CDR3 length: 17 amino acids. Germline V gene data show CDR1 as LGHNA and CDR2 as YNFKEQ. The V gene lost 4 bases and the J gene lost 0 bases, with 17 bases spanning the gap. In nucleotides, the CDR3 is TGTGCCAGCAGCCGCAACCTCAGAGGGGGGAGCACAGATACGCAGTATTTT. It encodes CASSRNLRGGSTDTQYF.

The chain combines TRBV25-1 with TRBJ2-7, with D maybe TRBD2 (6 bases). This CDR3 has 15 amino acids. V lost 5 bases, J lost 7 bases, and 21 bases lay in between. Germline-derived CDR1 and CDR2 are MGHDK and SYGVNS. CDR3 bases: TGTGCCAGCAGTACCTCTCCGGGGGAAACGGGGGAGCAGTACTTC. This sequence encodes CASSTSPGETGEQYF.

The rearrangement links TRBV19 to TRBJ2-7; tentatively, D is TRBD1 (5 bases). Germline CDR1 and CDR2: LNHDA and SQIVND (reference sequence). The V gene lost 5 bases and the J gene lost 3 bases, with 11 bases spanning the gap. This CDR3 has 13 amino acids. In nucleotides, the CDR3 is TGTGCCAGTAGTGGTGACAGATACTACGAGCAGTACTTC. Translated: CASSGDRYYEQYF.

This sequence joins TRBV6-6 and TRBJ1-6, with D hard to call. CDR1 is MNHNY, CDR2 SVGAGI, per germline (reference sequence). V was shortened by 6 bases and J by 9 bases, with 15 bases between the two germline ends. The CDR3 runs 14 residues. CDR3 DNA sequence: TGTGCCAGCAGACCCGGGATGGGTTCTTCACCCCTCCACTTT. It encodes CASRPGMGSSPLHF.

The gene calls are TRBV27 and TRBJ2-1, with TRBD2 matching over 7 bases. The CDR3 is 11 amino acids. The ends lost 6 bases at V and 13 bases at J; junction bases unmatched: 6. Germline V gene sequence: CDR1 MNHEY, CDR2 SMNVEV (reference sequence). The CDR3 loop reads CASSQEREQFF. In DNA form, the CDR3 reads TGTGCCAGCAGCCAAGAGCGGGAACAGTTCTTC.

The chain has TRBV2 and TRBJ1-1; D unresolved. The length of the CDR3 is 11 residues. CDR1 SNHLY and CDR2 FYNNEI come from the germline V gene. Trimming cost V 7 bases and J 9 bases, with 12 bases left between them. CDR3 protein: CASTWREKAFF. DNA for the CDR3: TGTGCCAGCACTTGGAGGGAGAAAGCTTTCTTT.

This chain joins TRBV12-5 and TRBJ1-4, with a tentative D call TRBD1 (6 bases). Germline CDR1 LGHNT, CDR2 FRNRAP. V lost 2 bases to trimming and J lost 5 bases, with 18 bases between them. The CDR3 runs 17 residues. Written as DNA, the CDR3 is TGTGCTAGTGGTTTGAGCAGGGGCGAGTTCTGGAATGAAAAACTGTTTTTT. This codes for CASGLSRGEFWNEKLFF.

CDR3: CATSRDVTAPHGYTF. In DNA form, the CDR3 reads TGTGCCACCAGCAGAGATGTTACAGCACCTCATGGCTACACCTTC. This chain links TRBV15 with TRBJ1-2; D call uncertain. Germline lookup yields CDR1 LNHNV and CDR2 YYDKDF (reference sequence). CDR3 size: 15 residues. Deletions cut 0 bases from V and 6 bases from J, with 14 bases between.

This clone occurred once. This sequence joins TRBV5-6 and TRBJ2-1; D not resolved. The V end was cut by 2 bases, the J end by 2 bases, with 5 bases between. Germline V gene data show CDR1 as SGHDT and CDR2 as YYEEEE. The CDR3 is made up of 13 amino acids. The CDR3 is CASSFLAYNEQFF. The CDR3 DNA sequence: TGTGCCAGCAGCTTCCTGGCCTACAATGAGCAGTTCTTC.

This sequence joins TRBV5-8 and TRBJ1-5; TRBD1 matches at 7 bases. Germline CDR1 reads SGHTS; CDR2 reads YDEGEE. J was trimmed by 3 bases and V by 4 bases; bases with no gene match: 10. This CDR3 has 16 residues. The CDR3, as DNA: TGTGCCAGCAGCCCCTGGACAGGAATTAACAATCAGCCCCAGCATTTT. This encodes CASSPWTGINNQPQHF.

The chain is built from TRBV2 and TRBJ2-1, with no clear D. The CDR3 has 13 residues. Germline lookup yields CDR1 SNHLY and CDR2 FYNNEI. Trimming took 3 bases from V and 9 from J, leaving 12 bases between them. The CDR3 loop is CASSERLAGEQFF. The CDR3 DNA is TGTGCCAGCAGTGAGAGGTTAGCAGGTGAGCAGTTCTTC.